The text below deals with one TCR beta chain. Its target is unknown. The data belong to a study of OX40 agonist ivuxolimab in advanced cancers. Study in general: It was ivuxolimab, an agonistic anti-OX40 (CD134) antibody, that patients were treated with.

Trimming stripped 2 bases from V and 9 bases from J, with 29 bases between. Per the germline V gene, CDR1 is SGHRS and CDR2 is YFSETQ. The CDR3 loop spans 18 amino acids. Sequencing used immunoSEQ multiplex PCR; TCRdb keeps in-frame clones, though not all of them. The sample carries some 70,000 clones, about 86% recorded once. Points from the study as a whole: Undetermined was the antigen specificity of the expanded peripheral T cells.

This clonotype was obtained from an adult with an advanced solid tumor such as melanoma, head and neck, liver or kidney cancer. The sample consisted of CD4+ or CD8+ T cells sorted from blood, taken in a trial of the OX40 agonist ivuxolimab. V is TRBV5-1 and J is TRBJ2-5; D is perhaps TRBD1 or TRBD2 (5 bases each). The CDR3 loop is CASSFFPGTRDEGGSQYF. In DNA, the CDR3 is TGCGCCAGCAGCTTTTTCCCCGGGACCCGAGACGAGGGTGGGTCCCAGTACTTC.